This T cell receptor beta chain was documented in a study of T cell changes during pregnancy in multiple sclerosis. Sequencing used immunoSEQ multiplex PCR; TCRdb keeps in-frame clones, though not all of them. This table holds about 70,000 clones, about 91% found once. CDR3 size: 17 residues. The germline CDR1 and CDR2 sequences are LGHNA and YSLEER. Trimming left V 1 base short and J 4 bases short, with 19 bases between. The material sequenced was peripheral blood, taken after pregnancy. This receptor was identified in a female donor with multiple sclerosis, enrolled in a pregnancy study. The chain links TRBV4-3 to TRBJ1-2; perhaps TRBD1 as D (6 bases). Here the CDR3 reads CASSQAVLGAASYGYTF. DNA for the CDR3: TGCGCCAGCAGCCAAGCGGTCTTGGGGGCAGCAAGCTATGGCTACACCTTC.